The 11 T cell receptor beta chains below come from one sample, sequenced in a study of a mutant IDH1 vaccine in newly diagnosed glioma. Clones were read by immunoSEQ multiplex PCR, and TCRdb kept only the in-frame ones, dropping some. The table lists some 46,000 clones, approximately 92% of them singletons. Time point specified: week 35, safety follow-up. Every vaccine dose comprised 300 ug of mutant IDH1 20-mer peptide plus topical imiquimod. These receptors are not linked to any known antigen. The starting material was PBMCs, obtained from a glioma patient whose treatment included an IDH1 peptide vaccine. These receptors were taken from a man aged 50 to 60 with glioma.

The CDR3 nucleotides read TGTGCCACTAAGCGAACAGGGGCCACCTACGAGCAGTACTTC. Its protein product is CATKRTGATYEQYF. This sequence joins TRBV19 and TRBJ2-7; 7 bases agree with TRBD1. V lost 10 bases to trimming and J lost 2 bases; unmatched junction nucleotides: 11. Germline V gene sequence: CDR1 LNHDA, CDR2 SQIVND (reference sequence). This CDR3 spans 14 amino acids. The full variable domain, with the rest looked up from reference TRBV19 and TRBJ2-7, is DGGITQSPKYLFRKEGQNVTLSCEQNLNHDAMYWYRQDPGQGLRLIYYSQIVNDFQKGDIAEGYSVSREKKESFPLTVTSAQKNPTAFYLCATKRTGATYEQYFGPGTRLTVT.

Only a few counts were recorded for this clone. The CDR3 bases are TGCGCCAGCAGCCAAGAAAGGACCCAGTACTTC. Translation gives CASSQERTQYF. V is TRBV4-1 and J is TRBJ2-5; D remains unclear. V lost 0 bases and J 7 bases, leaving 3 bases between the germline ends. The germline CDR1 and CDR2 sequences are MGHRA and YSYEKL. The CDR3 runs to 11 residues.

The CDR3 loop reads CASSSLQETNTEAFF. CDR3 DNA: TGTGCCAGCAGTTCGTTACAGGAGACAAACACTGAAGCTTTCTTT. This chain uses TRBV28 with TRBJ1-1; tentatively, D is TRBD1 (5 bases). The CDR3 sequence is 15 residues long. Germline loops: CDR1 MDHEN, CDR2 SYDVKM. V was pared by 4 bases and J by 2 bases, with 14 bases between. Together with reference TRBV28 and TRBJ1-1, the CDR3 gives the full variable domain: DVKVTQSSRYLVKRTGEKVFLECVQDMDHENMFWYRQDPGLGLRLIYFSYDVKMKEKGDIPEGYSVSREKKERFSLILESASTNQTSMYLCASSSLQETNTEAFFGQGTRLTVV.

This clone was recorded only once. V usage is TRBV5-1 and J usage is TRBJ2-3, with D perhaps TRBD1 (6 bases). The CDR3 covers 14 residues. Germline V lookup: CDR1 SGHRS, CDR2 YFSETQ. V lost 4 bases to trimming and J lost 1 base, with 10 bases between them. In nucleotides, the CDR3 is TGCGCCAGCAGCCCTGCAGGGGGCACAGATACGCAGTATTTT. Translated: CASSPAGGTDTQYF.

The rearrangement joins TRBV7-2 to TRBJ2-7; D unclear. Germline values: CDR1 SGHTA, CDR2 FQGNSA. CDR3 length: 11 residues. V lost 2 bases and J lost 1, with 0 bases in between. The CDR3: CASSLSYEQYF. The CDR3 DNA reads TGTGCCAGCAGCTTATCCTACGAGCAGTACTTC. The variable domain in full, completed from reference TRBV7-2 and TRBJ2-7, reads GAGVSQSPSNKVTEKGKDVELRCDPISGHTALYWYRQSLGQGLEFLIYFQGNSAPDKSGLPSDRFSAERTGGSVSTLTIQRTQQEDSAVYLCASSLSYEQYFGPGTRLTVT.

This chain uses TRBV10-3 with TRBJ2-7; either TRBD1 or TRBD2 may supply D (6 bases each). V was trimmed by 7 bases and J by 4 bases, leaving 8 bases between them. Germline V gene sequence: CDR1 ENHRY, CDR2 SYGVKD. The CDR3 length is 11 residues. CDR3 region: CAIKGGYEQYF. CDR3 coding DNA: TGTGCCATCAAGGGGGGTTACGAGCAGTACTTC.

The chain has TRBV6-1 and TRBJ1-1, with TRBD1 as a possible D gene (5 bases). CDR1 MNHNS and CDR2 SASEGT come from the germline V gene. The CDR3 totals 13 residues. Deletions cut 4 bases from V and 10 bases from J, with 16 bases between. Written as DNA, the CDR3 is TGTGCCAGCAGTGCCGGTATGGGGGGGGTAGCTTTCTTT. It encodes CASSAGMGGVAFF.

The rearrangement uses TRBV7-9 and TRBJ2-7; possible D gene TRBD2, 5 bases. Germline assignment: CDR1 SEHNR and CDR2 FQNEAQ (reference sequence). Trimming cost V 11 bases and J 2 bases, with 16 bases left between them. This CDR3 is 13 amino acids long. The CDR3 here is CAVRGVGTYEQYF. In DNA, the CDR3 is TGTGCCGTCCGGGGAGTTGGGACCTACGAGCAGTACTTC.

The chain's CDR3 is CASSRIEAEQYF. In DNA, the CDR3 is TGTGCCAGCAGCCGCATTGAAGCAGAGCAGTACTTC. The chain is built from TRBV7-2 and TRBJ2-7, with D hard to call. CDR1 SGHTA and CDR2 FQGNSA come from the germline V gene. The CDR3 covers 12 residues. V was trimmed by 5 bases and J by 7 bases, leaving 12 bases between them.

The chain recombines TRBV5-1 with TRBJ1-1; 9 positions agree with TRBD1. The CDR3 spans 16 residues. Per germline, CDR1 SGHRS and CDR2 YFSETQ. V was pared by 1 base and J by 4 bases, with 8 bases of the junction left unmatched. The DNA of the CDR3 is TGCGCCAGCAGCTTGCGGGGGACAGGGATAGCCACTGAAGCTTTCTTT. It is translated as CASSLRGTGIATEAFF.

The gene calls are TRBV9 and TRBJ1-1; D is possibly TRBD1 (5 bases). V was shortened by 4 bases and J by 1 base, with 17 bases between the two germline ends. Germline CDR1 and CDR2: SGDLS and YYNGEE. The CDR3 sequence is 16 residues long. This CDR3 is CASSLSQDTKNTEAFF. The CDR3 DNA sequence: TGTGCCAGCAGCCTCAGCCAGGACACAAAGAACACTGAAGCTTTCTTT.